This TCR beta chain was documented in a study of blood T cell repertoires in COVID-19. This clone was seen only once. In the study's own analysis: For nucleated cells, counts were estimated from reference gene primer amplification. The table came from immunoSEQ multiplex PCR; TCRdb's copy has only in-frame clones and leaves some out. V, J and clone size were drawn from that table, and D and trimming were deduced from the DNA. The sample yields some 200,000 clones, over 75% seen once. The receptor comes from a man aged 50-60 years with acute or convalescent COVID-19. The specimen was peripheral blood.

CDR3 sequence: CASRPTGRGDTEAFF. The DNA for the CDR3 is TGTGCCAGCAGACCTACAGGGAGGGGGGACACTGAAGCTTTCTTT. The chain recombines TRBV27 with TRBJ1-1, with D perhaps matching TRBD1 (6 bases). The CDR3 has 15 residues. Germline CDR1 is MNHEY and CDR2 is SMNVEV (reference sequence). Trimming took 6 bases from V and 3 from J, leaving 17 bases between them.